This T cell receptor beta chain was recovered during a study of T cells after yellow fever vaccination. This clonotype was observed a handful of times. The antigen is unknown. Sequence at one end of the junction differs from germline and may be a read error. One entry per CDR3 protein, called by TCRdb with MiXCR from the 5' RACE reads. Of 300,000 or so distinct CDR3 sequences listed, roughly 7.5% are singletons. Germline assignment: CDR1 MNHEY and CDR2 SMNVEV (reference sequence). The CDR3 is made up of 19 amino acids. General observations from the study: The secondary response was weaker, and its peak arrived faster, on day 5 versus 15.

Sample: PBMCs, taken 45 days after the first yellow fever vaccination. This chain links TRBV27 with TRBJ1-1; perhaps TRBD1 as D (6 bases). The receptor's source is a man younger than 35 who received the YFV17D yellow fever vaccine. CDR3 sequence: CASRTFDRRRAIIDTEAFF. For the CDR3, the DNA is TGTGCCAGCAGGACCTTCGACAGGCGTCGCGCGATTATAGACACCGAAGCTTTCTTT.